This T cell receptor (beta chain) was sequenced during a study of OX40 agonist ivuxolimab in advanced cancers. The CDR3 is 17 residues long. CDR1 and CDR2 (germline): SNHLY, FYNNEI. Trimming removed 0 bases from V and 3 bases from J, with 17 bases in between. Patients were ruled out by autoimmune disease history or systemic immunosuppression. The table came from immunoSEQ multiplex PCR; TCRdb's copy has only in-frame clones and leaves some out. The profile shows 60,000 to 65,000 clones, approximately 80% of them singletons. Sequences were derived from CD4+ or CD8+ T cells sorted from blood, sampled in a trial of the OX40 agonist ivuxolimab. This clonotype was sampled from an adult with an advanced solid tumor such as melanoma, head and neck, liver or kidney cancer. V is TRBV2 and J is TRBJ1-2; D call uncertain. The CDR3 sequence is CASSEAPQTFYDYGYTF. The CDR3 DNA reads TGTGCCAGCAGTGAAGCGCCCCAGACCTTCTACGACTATGGCTACACCTTC.